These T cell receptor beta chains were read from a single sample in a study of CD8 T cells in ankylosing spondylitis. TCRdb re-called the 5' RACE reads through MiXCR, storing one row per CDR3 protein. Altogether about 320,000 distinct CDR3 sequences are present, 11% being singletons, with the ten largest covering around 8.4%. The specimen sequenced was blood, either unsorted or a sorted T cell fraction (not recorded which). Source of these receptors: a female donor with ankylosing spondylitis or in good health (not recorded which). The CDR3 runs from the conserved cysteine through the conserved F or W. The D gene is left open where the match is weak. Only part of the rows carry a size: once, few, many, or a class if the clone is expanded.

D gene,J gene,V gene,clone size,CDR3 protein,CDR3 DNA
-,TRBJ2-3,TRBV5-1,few,CASSLVGSADTQYF,TGCGCCAGCAGCTTGGTGGGGAGCGCAGATACGCAGTATTTT
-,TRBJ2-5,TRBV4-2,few,CASSQEGGETQYF,TGTGCCAGCAGCCAAGAGGGAGGAGAGACCCAGTACTTC
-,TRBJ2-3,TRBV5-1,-,CASSLVRTADTQYF,TGCGCCAGCAGCTTGGTCCGGACGGCAGATACGCAGTATTTT
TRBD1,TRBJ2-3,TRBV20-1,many,CSARDTGGTDTQYF,TGCAGTGCTAGAGATACAGGGGGCACAGATACGCAGTATTTT
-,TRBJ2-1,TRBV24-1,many,CATSDSLEVRDSYNEQFF,TGTGCCACCAGTGATTCCCTCGAGGTGAGGGACTCCTACAATGAGCAGTTCTTC
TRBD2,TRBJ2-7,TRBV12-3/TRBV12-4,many,CASSSPGLAGLSYEQYF,TGTGCCAGCAGTTCCCCGGGACTAGCGGGACTGTCCTACGAGCAGTACTTC
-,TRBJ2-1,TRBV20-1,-,CSARDRTNYNEQFF,TGCAGTGCTAGAGATCGGACGAACTACAATGAGCAGTTCTTC
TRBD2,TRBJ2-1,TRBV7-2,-,CASSLRAGGDEQFF,TGTGCCAGCAGCTTAAGAGCGGGGGGGGATGAGCAGTTCTTC
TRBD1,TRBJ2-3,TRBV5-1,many,CASRPPGQRTDTQYF,TGCGCCAGCAGGCCACCGGGACAGCGCACAGATACGCAGTATTTT
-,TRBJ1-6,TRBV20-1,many,CSAREGARSPLHF,TGCAGTGCTAGAGAGGGGGCTCGTTCACCCCTCCACTTT
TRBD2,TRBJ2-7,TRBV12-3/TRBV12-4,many,CASSRSGTSDPYEQYF,TGTGCCAGCAGTCGTAGCGGGACGTCGGACCCATACGAGCAGTACTTC
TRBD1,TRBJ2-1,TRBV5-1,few,CASSESSAGGGQFF,TGCGCCAGCAGCGAGTCCTCAGCAGGGGGCGGGCAGTTCTTC